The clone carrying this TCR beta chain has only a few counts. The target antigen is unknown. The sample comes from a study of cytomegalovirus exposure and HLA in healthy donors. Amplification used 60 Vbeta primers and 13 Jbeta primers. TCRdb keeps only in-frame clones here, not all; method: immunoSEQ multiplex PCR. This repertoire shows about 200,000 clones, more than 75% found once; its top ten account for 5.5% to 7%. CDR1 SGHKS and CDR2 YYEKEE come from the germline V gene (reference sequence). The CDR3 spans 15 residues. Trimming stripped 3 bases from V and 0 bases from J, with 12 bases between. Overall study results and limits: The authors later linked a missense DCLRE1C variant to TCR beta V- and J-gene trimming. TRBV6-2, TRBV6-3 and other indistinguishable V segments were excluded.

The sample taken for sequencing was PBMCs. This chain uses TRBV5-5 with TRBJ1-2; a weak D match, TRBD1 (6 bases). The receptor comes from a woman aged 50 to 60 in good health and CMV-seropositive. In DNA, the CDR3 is TGTGCCAGCAGCTGGTCCGACAGGACTAACTATGGCTACACCTTC. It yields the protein CASSWSDRTNYGYTF.